This TCR beta chain was recovered during a study of T and B cells in COVID-19 patients. The wider study: Recovered patients mostly had mild to moderate COVID-19 managed as outpatients. Comorbidities linked to unfavorable COVID-19 outcome were present in about 90% of the 20 active-infection patients.

Study-wide points: In COVID-19 patients, T cell receptor beta variable and joining gene use was reportedly strongly skewed. Blood from mildly ill patients while symptomatic, and early samples from severe cases, were scarce.

CDR1 and CDR2 (germline): WSHSY, SAAADI. The length of the CDR3 is 15 residues. V gave up 3 bases and J gave up 9 bases, with 18 bases separating them. In regard to this clonotype: As yet, its antigen is unknown.

TRB rearrangements were amplified by multiplex PCR with BIOMED2 TRB-A/B primers. TCRdb re-derived calls from the multiplex PCR reads in MiXCR, one entry per CDR3 protein. Among more than 7,000 distinct CDR3 sequences, less than 45% were seen once, and the ten largest hold around 3.3%. Blood genomic DNA input for TRB amplification was about 240-500 ng. The chain uses TRBV10-2 and TRBJ2-1; tentatively, D is TRBD1 (6 bases). This TCR derives from a human donor who had recovered from COVID-19. Sequenced material: blood. Here the CDR3 DNA reads TGCGCCAGCAGTGATCACACGCAGGGGCAGGGTGAGCAGTTCTTC. It specifies CASSDHTQGQGEQFF.